This T cell receptor beta chain derives from a study of blood T cell repertoires in COVID-19. Study-wide background: The United States, Italy and Spain supplied acute and convalescent COVID-19 samples.

This clone was seen a single time. The germline V gene has CDR1 MNHEY and CDR2 SMNVEV (reference sequence). The CDR3 is 17 residues long. V lost 3 bases and J lost 3, with 15 bases in between. In the source study's methods: The authors estimated nucleated cell counts from reference gene primer amplification. Data came from immunoSEQ multiplex PCR; TCRdb stores just in-frame clones and leaves some out. V, J and clone size reflect that table, while D and trimming were determined from the DNA. The sample holds around 390,000 clones, around 87% seen once. The clonotype was recovered from a woman in her forties or fifties who had recovered from COVID-19. The J gene is TRBJ1-6, the V gene TRBV27; D is uncertain. The sample taken for sequencing was PBMCs or T cells enriched from blood (not recorded which). The CDR3: CASSLRPGKHYNSPLHF. The CDR3 nucleotides are TGTGCCAGCAGTTTGAGACCAGGAAAACACTATAATTCACCCCTCCACTTT.